This TCR beta chain is from a study of blood T cell repertoires in COVID-19. Only one count was recorded for this clone. TCRdb keeps only in-frame clones here, not all; method: immunoSEQ multiplex PCR. The sample has 400,000 or so clones, around nine tenths seen once. The germline V and J ends were trimmed by 0 bases and 1 base, with 15 bases remaining between them. Germline V gene sequence: CDR1 LNHDA, CDR2 SQIVND (reference sequence). CDR3 length: 18 residues. The material sequenced was peripheral blood. The chain has TRBV19 and TRBJ2-2, with a possible D match to TRBD2 (6 bases). The source of this sequence is a human donor in a cohort sampled during active COVID-19. This CDR3 is CASSIERGRTLNTGELFF. The CDR3, as DNA: TGTGCCAGTAGTATAGAGCGGGGTCGCACGTTGAACACCGGGGAGCTGTTTTTT.